What follows are 13 T cell receptor beta chains derived from one specimen sequenced in a study of beta chain features in type 1 diabetes. Overall study findings and caveats: All four CD4+ subsets of Type 1 diabetes patients contained TCRB CDR3s that were moderately but significantly shorter.

The investigators reverse transcribed all of the isolated RNA, so they sequenced expressed TCRB transcripts. Clones were sequenced by immunoSEQ multiplex PCR, and TCRdb holds only the in-frame ones, with some missing. This sample carries over 600,000 clones, 9.5% to 15% of them seen once, and the ten largest clones take roughly 0.11%. Their recognized antigens are unknown. Sequencing used naive CD4+ T cells from blood. These receptors all stem from a young man with type 1 diabetes.

This clone was seen more than once but under ten times. The chain couples TRBV25-1 to TRBJ1-2; 7 bases are a match to TRBD1. V shed 5 bases, J shed 7 bases, and the junction held 7 bases outside the gene matches. Germline-derived CDR1 and CDR2 are MGHDK and SYGVNS. CDR3 length: 13 amino acids. CDR3 protein: CASSMAGQSGYTF. The CDR3 DNA follows: TGTGCCAGCAGTATGGCGGGACAGAGTGGCTACACCTTC.

This clone turned up a few times. The gene calls are TRBV10-3 and TRBJ2-1; 8 nucleotides align to TRBD2. The ends lost 3 bases at V and 8 bases at J; junction bases unmatched: 3. The V gene's germline CDR1 is ENHRY and CDR2 SYGVKD. CDR3 size: 13 residues. For the CDR3, the DNA is TGTGCCATCAGTGACGGACTAGCCGATGAGCAGTTCTTC. Translation: CAISDGLADEQFF.

There are a few counts of this clone. The same CDR3 is also encoded by other DNA sequences in this sample. The CDR3 spells CASSLLGGDTQYF. The CDR3 DNA sequence: TGTGCCAGCAGCCTATTAGGGGGAGATACGCAGTATTTT. This chain uses TRBV14 with TRBJ2-3; D possibly corresponds to TRBD1 (6 bases). Germline V gene lookup returns CDR1 SGHDN and CDR2 FVKESK. Trimming stripped 4 bases from V and 5 bases from J, with 10 bases between. The CDR3 sequence is 13 residues long. The whole variable domain, remainder taken from reference TRBV14 and TRBJ2-3, is EAGVTQFPSHSVIEKGQTVTLRCDPISGHDNLYWYRRVMGKEIKFLLHFVKESKQDESGMPNNRFLAERTGGTYSTLKVQPAELEDSGVYFCASSLLGGDTQYFGPGTRLTVL.

V and J are TRBV7-2 and TRBJ2-3; 9 positions match TRBD2. Germline CDR1 is SGHTA and CDR2 is FQGNSA. With 4 bases clipped from V and 0 bases from J, the junction kept 11 bases outside the gene matches. The CDR3 is 18 residues long. CDR3 sequence reads: CASSSSGGSNPSTDTQYF. For the CDR3, the DNA is TGTGCCAGCAGCTCCAGCGGGGGGTCCAACCCTAGCACAGATACGCAGTATTTT. The full variable domain, completed using reference TRBV7-2 and TRBJ2-3, is GAGVSQSPSNKVTEKGKDVELRCDPISGHTALYWYRQSLGQGLEFLIYFQGNSAPDKSGLPSDRFSAERTGGSVSTLTIQRTQQEDSAVYLCASSSSGGSNPSTDTQYFGPGTRLTVL.

With respect to this clone: In the same sample, other DNA sequences code for this CDR3. As DNA, the CDR3 is TGCAGCGTTGAAGGGCAGGGTGGCACAGATACGCAGTATTTT. Protein: CSVEGQGGTDTQYF. This rearrangement joins TRBV29-1 to TRBJ2-3, with D possibly matching TRBD1 (5 bases). Germline lookup yields CDR1 SQVTM and CDR2 ANQGSEA. Trimming took off 1 base at V and 1 base at J, with 9 bases between the two ends. The CDR3 runs 14 residues.

The chain links TRBV11-3 to TRBJ2-1; D may match TRBD1 or TRBD2 (5 bases each). The CDR3 loop spans 13 amino acids. The V and J ends lost 6 bases and 8 bases respectively, with 14 bases between them. Germline V gives CDR1 SGHNT, CDR2 YENEEA. CDR3 in amino acids: CASRFGATDEQFF. CDR3 nucleotides: TGTGCCAGCAGGTTCGGGGCTACCGATGAGCAGTTCTTC.

This clone was counted between two and nine times. The genes are TRBV7-3 and TRBJ2-2, with D unclear. The CDR3 covers 15 residues. Looked up from germline, CDR1 is SGHTA and CDR2 is FQGTGA. The V gene lost 5 bases and the J gene lost 1 base, with 11 bases spanning the gap. In nucleotides, the CDR3 is TGTGCCAGCAGCCTCGAGCCAGGGAACACCGGGGAGCTGTTTTTT. It yields the protein CASSLEPGNTGELFF.

The CDR3 DNA reads TGTGCCAGCAGCGAGGGCCCCGCCAGGGGTCGGGAGACCCAGTACTTC. It translates to CASSEGPARGRETQYF. The rearrangement uses TRBV5-6 and TRBJ2-5; a weak D match, TRBD1 (6 bases). Germline V gene sequence: CDR1 SGHDT, CDR2 YYEEEE. The CDR3 totals 16 residues. V was trimmed by 4 bases and J by 5 bases, leaving 21 bases between them.

This clone appeared a few times. The chain uses TRBV30 and TRBJ2-7; D is perhaps TRBD2 (5 bases). This CDR3 has 15 amino acids. Trimming left V 6 bases short and J 1 base short, with 19 bases between. In germline, CDR1 is GTSNPN, CDR2 SVGIG (reference sequence). This CDR3 is CACHKGRTLSYEQYF. CDR3 sequence (DNA): TGTGCCTGTCACAAAGGGAGAACTCTATCCTACGAGCAGTACTTC.

V usage is TRBV7-2 and J usage is TRBJ2-4; perhaps TRBD1 as D (6 bases). The germline gives CDR1 SGHTA, CDR2 FQGNSA. V was shortened by 5 bases and J by 4 bases, with 24 bases between the two germline ends. This CDR3 is built from 18 residues. The DNA of the CDR3 is TGTGCCAGCAGCCCCGTGGGGACAAGGAGCCGAACAAAAAACATTCAGTACTTC. Encoded protein: CASSPVGTRSRTKNIQYF.

This clone was picked up a small number of times. The chain uses TRBV19 and TRBJ1-5, with D hard to call. CDR1 LNHDA and CDR2 SQIVND come from the germline V gene (reference sequence). V shed 3 bases and J shed 5 bases, with 8 bases lying between them. This CDR3 comprises 13 residues. The CDR3 coding sequence is TGTGCCAGTAGTATCCGGGTGGATCAGCCCCAGCATTTT. As protein: CASSIRVDQPQHF.

Only a few counts were recorded for this clone. The chain uses TRBV7-2 and TRBJ2-3, with D unresolved. The V end lost 4 bases, the J end lost 2 bases, and 13 bases lay between the germline ends. This CDR3 contains 15 residues. Germline values: CDR1 SGHTA, CDR2 FQGNSA. The CDR3 loop is CASSSLGQFTDTQYF. The DNA for the CDR3 is TGTGCCAGCAGCTCTTTGGGCCAGTTCACAGATACGCAGTATTTT.

The chain has TRBV6-5 and TRBJ1-1, with 8 bases fitting TRBD1. After removal of 5 bases from V and 4 bases from J, the junction contained 9 bases not matched to a gene. There are 15 residues in the CDR3. CDR1 MNHEY and CDR2 SVGAGI come from the germline V gene. The CDR3 DNA reads as TGTGCCAGCAGTCCTAGGACAGGGAGGGGCACTGAAGCTTTCTTT. Its protein product is CASSPRTGRGTEAFF.